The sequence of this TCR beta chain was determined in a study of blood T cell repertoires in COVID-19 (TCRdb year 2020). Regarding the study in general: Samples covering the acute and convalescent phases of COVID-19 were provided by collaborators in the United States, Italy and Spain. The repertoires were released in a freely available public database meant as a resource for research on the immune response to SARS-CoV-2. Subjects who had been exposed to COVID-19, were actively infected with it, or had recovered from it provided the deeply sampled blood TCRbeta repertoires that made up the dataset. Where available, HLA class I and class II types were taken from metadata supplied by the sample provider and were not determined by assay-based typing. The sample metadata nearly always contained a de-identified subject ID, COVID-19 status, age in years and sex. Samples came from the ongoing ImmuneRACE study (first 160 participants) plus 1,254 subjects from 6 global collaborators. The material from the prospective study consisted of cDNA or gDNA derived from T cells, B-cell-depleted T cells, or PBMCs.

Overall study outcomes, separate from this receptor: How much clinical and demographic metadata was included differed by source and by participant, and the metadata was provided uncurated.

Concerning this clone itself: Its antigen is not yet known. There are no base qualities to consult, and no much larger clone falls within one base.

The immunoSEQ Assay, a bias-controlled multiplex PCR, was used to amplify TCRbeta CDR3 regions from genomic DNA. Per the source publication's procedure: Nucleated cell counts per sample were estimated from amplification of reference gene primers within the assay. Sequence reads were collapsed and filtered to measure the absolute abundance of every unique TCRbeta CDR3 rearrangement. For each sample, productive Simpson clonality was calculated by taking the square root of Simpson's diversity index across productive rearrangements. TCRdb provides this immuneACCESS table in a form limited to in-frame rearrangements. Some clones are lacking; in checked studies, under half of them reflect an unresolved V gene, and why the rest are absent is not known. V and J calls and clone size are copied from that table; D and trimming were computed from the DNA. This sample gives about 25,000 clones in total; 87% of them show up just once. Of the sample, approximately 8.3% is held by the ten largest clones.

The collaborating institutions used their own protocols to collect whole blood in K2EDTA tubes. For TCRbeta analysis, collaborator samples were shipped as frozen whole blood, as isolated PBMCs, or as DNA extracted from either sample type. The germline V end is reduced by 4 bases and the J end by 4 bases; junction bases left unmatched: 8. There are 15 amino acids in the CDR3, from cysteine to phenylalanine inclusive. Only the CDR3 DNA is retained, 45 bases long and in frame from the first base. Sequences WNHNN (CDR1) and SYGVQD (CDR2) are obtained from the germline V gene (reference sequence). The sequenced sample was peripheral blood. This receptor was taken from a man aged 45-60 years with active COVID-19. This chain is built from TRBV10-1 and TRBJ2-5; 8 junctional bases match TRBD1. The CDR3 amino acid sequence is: CASSARQGFGETQYF. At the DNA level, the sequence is TGCGCCAGCAGTGCTAGACAGGGGTTCGGAGAGACCCAGTACTTC.